Listed below are T cell receptor beta chains from one sample, sequenced in a study of graft-versus-host responses after intestinal transplantation. Only in-frame clones appear in the TCRdb table, and some are missing; sequencing was by immunoSEQ multiplex PCR. Of roughly 14,000 clones in the sample, 70% to 85% were seen once. The material was ileum tissue, obtained 14 days after transplant. These receptors all stem from a human patient who received an intestinal transplant, so some T cells may come from the graft donor. Both conserved end residues are part of each CDR3. D genes are given only for firm matches. Only some rows state a clone size, as once, few, many or a class for expanded clones.

V gene	D gene	J gene	clone size	CDR3 protein	CDR3 DNA
TRBV30	NA	TRBJ1-2	NA	CAWTTGQILGYTF	TGTGCCTGGACTACCGGGCAGATCCTTGGCTACACCTTC
TRBV5-6	TRBD2	TRBJ2-1	NA	CASSSTTSGDYNEQFF	TGTGCCAGCAGCTCGACCACTAGCGGTGACTACAATGAGCAGTTCTTC
TRBV19	TRBD1	TRBJ1-2	NA	CASSSRQGPDGYTF	TGTGCCAGTAGTTCAAGACAGGGTCCTGATGGCTACACCTTC
TRBV6-5	TRBD2	TRBJ2-2	NA	CATRGGSITGELFF	TGTGCCACCCGCGGCGGGAGTATAACCGGGGAGCTGTTTTTT
TRBV6-5	NA	TRBJ1-4	NA	CASSPAGGAGEKLFF	TGTGCCAGCAGTCCAGCAGGTGGTGCCGGTGAAAAACTGTTTTTT
TRBV6-5	NA	TRBJ1-1	few	CASRWGGSAFF	TGTGCCAGCCGCTGGGGGGGTTCGGCTTTCTTT
TRBV7-2	NA	TRBJ1-6	few	CASSRGQGTSYNSPLHF	TGTGCCAGCAGTAGAGGTCAGGGAACCTCCTATAATTCACCCCTCCACTTT
TRBV5-1	TRBD1	TRBJ2-1	NA	CASSPQLGQGYNEQFF	TGCGCCAGCAGCCCCCAACTGGGACAGGGGTACAATGAGCAGTTCTTC
TRBV7-9	NA	TRBJ1-5	NA	CASSPGGGQPQHF	TGTGCCAGCAGCCCCGGGGGAGGGCAGCCCCAGCATTTT
TRBV21-1	NA	TRBJ2-5	NA	CASKRGTRAQYF	TGTGCCAGCAAACGGGGGACTAGGGCCCAGTACTTC
TRBV19	NA	TRBJ2-7	NA	CASSTTGGGPYEQYF	TGTGCCAGTAGTACTACCGGGGGAGGACCCTACGAGCAGTACTTC
TRBV19	NA	TRBJ2-1	NA	CASSILVGNEQFF	TGTGCCAGTAGTATATTGGTCGGGAATGAGCAGTTCTTC
TRBV21-1	NA	TRBJ1-2	NA	CASSKRDRGHEGYTF	TGTGCCAGCAGCAAAAGGGACAGGGGGCATGAAGGCTACACCTTC
TRBV9	NA	TRBJ2-1	few	CASSVSGTPGDEQFF	TGTGCCAGCAGCGTATCCGGGACCCCCGGCGATGAGCAGTTCTTC
TRBV9	NA	TRBJ1-1	NA	CASSTAVNTEAFF	TGTGCCAGCAGCACAGCCGTGAACACTGAAGCTTTCTTT
TRBV7-3	NA	TRBJ2-2	once	CASSTLNTGELFF	TGTGCCAGCAGCACCTTGAACACCGGGGAGCTGTTTTTT
TRBV28	NA	TRBJ2-7	once	CASSLVAGYEQYF	TGTGCCAGCAGTTTGGTCGCAGGGTACGAGCAGTACTTC
TRBV19	TRBD1	TRBJ1-2	NA	CASSPRQGYGYTF	TGTGCCAGTAGTCCTCGACAGGGCTATGGCTACACCTTC
TRBV4-2	NA	TRBJ2-7	once	CASSQDPLGWNSYEQYF	TGTGCCAGCAGCCAAGATCCGTTAGGGTGGAACTCCTACGAGCAGTACTTC
TRBV11-2	NA	TRBJ1-1	once	CASSPIRGTEAFF	TGTGCCAGCAGCCCCATAAGGGGCACTGAAGCTTTCTTT
TRBV2	TRBD2	TRBJ2-7	NA	CASSEGTSGRYEQYF	TGTGCCAGCAGTGAAGGGACTAGCGGGAGGTACGAGCAGTACTTC
TRBV10-2	TRBD1	TRBJ2-7	NA	CASRGAGQGPHEQYF	TGCGCCAGCAGGGGGGCGGGACAGGGGCCCCACGAGCAGTACTTC
TRBV30	NA	TRBJ1-5	NA	CAWSVESNQPQHF	TGTGCCTGGAGTGTGGAGAGCAATCAGCCCCAGCATTTT
TRBV7-9	TRBD2	TRBJ2-7	NA	CASSLAPGLAGDYEQYF	TGTGCCAGCAGCTTAGCCCCGGGACTAGCGGGGGACTACGAGCAGTACTTC
TRBV11-2	NA	TRBJ1-1	NA	CASSLRRWGAMNTEAFF	TGTGCCAGCAGCCTAAGGAGGTGGGGGGCGATGAACACTGAAGCTTTCTTT
TRBV6-1	TRBD1	TRBJ1-5	NA	CASSQGTVPDSNQPQHF	TGTGCCAGCAGTCAAGGGACAGTTCCTGATAGCAATCAGCCCCAGCATTTT
TRBV27	TRBD1	TRBJ2-7	NA	CASSLGGPGGPYEQYF	TGTGCCAGCAGTTTAGGTGGGCCAGGGGGACCCTACGAGCAGTACTTC
TRBV28	NA	TRBJ1-1	few	CASSPPGRGEAFF	TGTGCCAGCAGTCCCCCCGGCAGGGGTGAAGCTTTCTTT
TRBV5-1	TRBD2	TRBJ2-7	NA	CASSLGVAGGNYEQYF	TGCGCCAGCAGCTTGGGGGTTGCGGGAGGCAATTACGAGCAGTACTTC
TRBV6-5	NA	TRBJ2-2	NA	CASSYSNTGELFF	TGTGCCAGCAGTTATTCTAACACCGGGGAGCTGTTTTTT
TRBV19	NA	TRBJ2-1	NA	CASSRSSSSYNEQFF	TGTGCCAGTAGCAGATCATCGAGCTCCTACAATGAGCAGTTCTTC
TRBV18	TRBD2	TRBJ2-2	NA	CASSPPGVLAGRTGELFF	TGTGCCAGCTCACCACCGGGCGTACTAGCGGGAAGGACCGGGGAGCTGTTTTTT
TRBV27	TRBD2	TRBJ2-7	NA	CASSFSGDWVYEQYF	TGTGCCAGCAGTTTTAGCGGGGACTGGGTCTACGAGCAGTACTTC
TRBV5-4	NA	TRBJ2-7	NA	CASSLDQLAPFTYEQYF	TGTGCCAGCAGCTTGGACCAACTAGCACCCTTCACCTACGAGCAGTACTTC
TRBV19	TRBD2	TRBJ2-2	NA	CASSTTSGISGELFF	TGTGCCAGTAGTACGACTAGCGGGATATCCGGGGAGCTGTTTTTT
TRBV7-2	NA	TRBJ1-4	NA	CASSLVGGLGRTNEKLFF	TGTGCCAGCAGCTTAGTTGGTGGGCTGGGGCGCACTAATGAAAAACTGTTTTTT
TRBV11-1	NA	TRBJ1-1	NA	CASSLAFQEGTEAFF	TGTGCCAGCAGCTTAGCGTTTCAGGAGGGCACTGAAGCTTTCTTT
TRBV7-7	TRBD2	TRBJ2-5	NA	CASSLIVAGGQETQYF	TGTGCTAGCAGCTTAATTGTAGCGGGAGGCCAAGAGACCCAGTACTTC
TRBV6-4	NA	TRBJ2-5	NA	CASSDAQQRSVQETQYF	TGTGCCAGCAGTGACGCACAGCAAAGGTCGGTTCAAGAGACCCAGTACTTC
TRBV29-1	NA	TRBJ2-3	NA	CSVLGPPDTQYF	TGCAGCGTTCTGGGTCCCCCAGATACGCAGTATTTT
TRBV7-6	NA	TRBJ2-3	once	CASSLGTTDTQYF	TGTGCCAGCAGCTTAGGTACAACAGATACGCAGTATTTT
TRBV19	NA	TRBJ1-1	few	CASTGLGNTEAFF	TGTGCCAGCACCGGGCTGGGGAACACTGAAGCTTTCTTT
TRBV4-1	TRBD1	TRBJ1-1	NA	CASGQGRTFF	TGCGCCAGCGGACAGGGGAGAACTTTCTTT
TRBV11-2	NA	TRBJ2-1	NA	CASSSSGFLSYNEQFF	TGTGCCAGCAGCTCTTCAGGGTTTCTCTCATACAATGAGCAGTTCTTC
TRBV6-5	NA	TRBJ1-3	few	CASSRTDSGNTIYF	TGTGCCAGCAGTCGGACGGACTCTGGAAACACCATATATTTT
TRBV7-9	TRBD1	TRBJ1-2	NA	CASSTGGTYGYTF	TGTGCCAGCAGTACAGGGGGCACCTATGGCTACACCTTC
TRBV27	NA	TRBJ1-5	few	CASRGEGSSNQPQHF	TGTGCCAGCAGAGGGGAGGGTAGTAGCAATCAGCCCCAGCATTTT
TRBV20-1	NA	TRBJ2-5	NA	CSARDRETQYF	TGCAGTGCTAGAGATCGTGAGACCCAGTACTTC
TRBV30	TRBD1	TRBJ2-7	NA	CAWDRVRTYEQYF	TGTGCCTGGGACAGGGTGAGGACCTACGAGCAGTACTTC
TRBV7-9	NA	TRBJ2-6	NA	CASRGGDGANVLTF	TGTGCCAGCAGGGGCGGGGATGGGGCCAACGTCCTGACTTTC
TRBV15	NA	TRBJ2-3	NA	CATSIEATWATDTQYF	TGTGCCACCAGCATAGAGGCTACATGGGCCACAGATACGCAGTATTTT
TRBV11-1	NA	TRBJ2-2	once	CASSSPGTVDTGELFF	TGTGCCAGCAGTTCCCCCGGGACTGTTGACACCGGGGAGCTGTTTTTT
TRBV30	TRBD2	TRBJ2-3	NA	CAQDSGRPTDTQYF	TGTGCCCAGGATAGCGGGCGACCCACAGATACGCAGTATTTT
TRBV5-1	NA	TRBJ1-1	few	CASSWSGGPRAEAFF	TGCGCCAGCAGCTGGTCCGGGGGCCCTAGAGCTGAAGCTTTCTTT
TRBV18	TRBD1	TRBJ2-3	NA	CASSPSPGTGVATDTQYF	TGTGCCAGCTCACCAAGTCCCGGGACAGGCGTCGCCACAGATACGCAGTATTTT
TRBV5-1	NA	TRBJ2-3	NA	CASSVGRLTDTQYF	TGCGCCAGCAGCGTGGGGCGGCTCACAGATACGCAGTATTTT
TRBV15	NA	TRBJ2-5	NA	CATGNPDQETQYF	TGTGCCACCGGTAATCCAGACCAAGAGACCCAGTACTTC
TRBV2	NA	TRBJ2-7	NA	CASSDVTPGDEQYF	TGTGCCAGCAGTGATGTCACCCCAGGCGACGAGCAGTACTTC
TRBV6-4	TRBD1	TRBJ2-3	NA	CASSESRQGADTQYF	TGTGCCAGCAGTGAAAGTAGACAGGGGGCAGATACGCAGTATTTT